This T cell receptor beta chain originates from a study of T cells in localized non-small cell lung cancer. Germline V gene sequence: CDR1 LGHNA, CDR2 YSLEER. The CDR3 runs to 12 residues. Trimming at V came to 8 bases and at J to 9 bases, leaving 2 bases not matched to a gene. Turning to this clone: The antigen is not known.

Findings and caveats of the study: It was uninvolved adjacent lung that showed the highest T cell clonality, exceeding tumor. A median of around 58 clones ranked among the top 100 in tumor appeared in adjacent lung.

Assay: immunoSEQ multiplex PCR; the TCRdb copy retains only in-frame clones and omits some. The repertoire holds about 11,000 clones, with roughly 82% as singletons. The gene calls are TRBV4-3 and TRBJ1-6; 9 bases align to TRBD1. This sample comprised peripheral blood mononuclear cells, obtained before any cancer treatment. The TCR originated in a female donor older than 55 with stage II lung adenocarcinoma. CDR3 loop: CASRTGVSPLHF. The CDR3 DNA follows: TGCGCCAGCCGGACAGGGGTTTCACCCCTCCACTTT.